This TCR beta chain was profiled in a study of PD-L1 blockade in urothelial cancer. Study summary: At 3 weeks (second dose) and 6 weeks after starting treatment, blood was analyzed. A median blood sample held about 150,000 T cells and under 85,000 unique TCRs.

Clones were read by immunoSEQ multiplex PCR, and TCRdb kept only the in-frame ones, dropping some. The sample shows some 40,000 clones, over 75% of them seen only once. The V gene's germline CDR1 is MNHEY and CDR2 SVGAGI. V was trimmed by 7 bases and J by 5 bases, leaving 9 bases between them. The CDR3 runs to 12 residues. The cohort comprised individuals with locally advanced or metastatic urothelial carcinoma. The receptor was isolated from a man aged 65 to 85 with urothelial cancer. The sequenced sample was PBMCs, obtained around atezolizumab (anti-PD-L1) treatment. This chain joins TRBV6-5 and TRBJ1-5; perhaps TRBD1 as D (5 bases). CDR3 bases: TGTGCCAGCACCAGGGCAGATCAGCCCCAGCATTTT. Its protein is CASTRADQPQHF.